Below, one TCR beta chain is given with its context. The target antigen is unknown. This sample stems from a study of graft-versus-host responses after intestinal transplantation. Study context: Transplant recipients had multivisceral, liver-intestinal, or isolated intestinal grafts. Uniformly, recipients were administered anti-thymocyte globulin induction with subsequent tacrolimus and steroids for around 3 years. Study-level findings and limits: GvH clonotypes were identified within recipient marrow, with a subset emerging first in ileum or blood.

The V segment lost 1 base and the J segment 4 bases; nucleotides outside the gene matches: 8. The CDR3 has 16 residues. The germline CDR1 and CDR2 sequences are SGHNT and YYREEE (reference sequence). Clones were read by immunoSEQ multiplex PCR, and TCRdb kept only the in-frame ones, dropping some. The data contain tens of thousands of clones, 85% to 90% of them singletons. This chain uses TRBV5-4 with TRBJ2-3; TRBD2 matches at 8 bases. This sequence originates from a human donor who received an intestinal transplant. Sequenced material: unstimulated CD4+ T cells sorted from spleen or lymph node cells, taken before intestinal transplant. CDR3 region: CASSLFGGVSADTQYF. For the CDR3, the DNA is TGTGCCAGCAGCTTGTTCGGGGGGGTGTCTGCAGATACGCAGTATTTT.